This is a list of T cell receptor beta chains from one sample in a study of vaccination and CD4 T cells after COVID-19. No cognate antigen is known for these TCRs. TCRdb redid the calling of the PCR reads with MiXCR, one entry per CDR3 protein. Of fewer than 15,000 distinct CDR3 sequences in the sample, 41% were seen once. This sample comprised CD4+ T cells from blood, cultured in vitro, obtained after SARS-CoV-2 vaccination. All receptors come from a human donor who had recovered from COVID-19. The CDR3 runs from the conserved cysteine through the conserved F or W. Each record gives: clone size, J gene, V gene, D gene, CDR3 protein, CDR3 DNA. D genes are given only for firm matches. Where a row states a size, it is once, few, many or the class of an expanded clone; other rows omit it.

few	TRBJ2-5	TRBV24-1	NA	CATSDPGPQETQYF	TGTGCCACCAGTGATCCCGGACCCCAAGAGACCCAGTACTTC
few	TRBJ1-2	TRBV12-3/TRBV12-4	NA	CASSLGQRYGYTF	TGTGCCAGCAGTTTGGGACAACGCTATGGCTACACCTTC
few	TRBJ2-5	TRBV7-7	NA	CASSIRLGDGETQYF	TGTGCCAGCAGCATACGGCTGGGCGATGGGGAGACCCAGTACTTC
once	TRBJ1-2	TRBV14	NA	CASSRGNYGYTF	TGTGCCAGCAGTCGGGGGAACTATGGCTACACCTTC
NA	TRBJ1-2	TRBV27	TRBD1	CASRITGQGINGYTF	TGTGCCAGCAGAATTACGGGACAGGGGATTAATGGCTACACCTTC
few	TRBJ1-5	TRBV20-1	TRBD1	CSARETGWGQPQHF	TGCAGTGCTAGAGAGACAGGGTGGGGTCAGCCCCAGCATTTT
NA	TRBJ1-2	TRBV5-1	NA	CASSSGGASNYGYTF	TGCGCCAGCAGCTCGGGGGGGGCATCGAACTATGGCTACACCTTC
NA	TRBJ1-1	TRBV12-3/TRBV12-4	NA	CASSFGGLNTEAFF	TGTGCCAGCAGTTTTGGGGGCCTGAACACTGAAGCTTTCTTT
NA	TRBJ1-4	TRBV4-3	NA	CASSLGLNEKLFF	TGCGCCAGCAGCCTGGGACTTAATGAAAAACTGTTTTTT
few	TRBJ2-5	TRBV7-2	TRBD2	CASSLSTSGTKTQYF	TGTGCCAGCAGCTTATCCACTAGCGGGACTAAGACCCAGTACTTC
NA	TRBJ2-1	TRBV14	NA	CASSLRTNYNEQFF	TGTGCCAGCAGTCTCCGGACTAACTACAATGAGCAGTTCTTC
few	TRBJ1-2	TRBV15	NA	CATSPLGVGYTF	TGTGCCACCAGCCCCCTCGGAGTTGGCTACACCTTC
NA	TRBJ2-3	TRBV6-1	TRBD2	CASGRGGQSTDTQYF	TGTGCCAGCGGTCGGGGGGGTCAAAGCACAGATACGCAGTATTTT
few	TRBJ1-5	TRBV6-2/TRBV6-3	NA	CASSYFTDLVASPQHF	TGTGCCAGCAGTTATTTCACCGACCTAGTGGCTTCGCCCCAGCATTTT
NA	TRBJ2-6	TRBV25-1	NA	CASSGWTASFSGANVLTF	TGTGCCAGCAGTGGATGGACAGCCAGCTTCTCTGGGGCCAACGTCCTGACTTTC
few	TRBJ1-1	TRBV7-2	NA	CASSLSQGTFSAFF	TGTGCCAGCAGCTTATCCCAGGGAACATTTTCGGCTTTCTTT
few	TRBJ1-2	TRBV20-1	NA	CSASGGNYGYTF	TGCAGTGCTAGCGGGGGGAACTATGGCTACACCTTC
few	TRBJ2-5	TRBV7-2	NA	CASSLVLAETQYF	TGTGCCAGCAGCTTAGTTCTAGCGGAGACCCAGTACTTC
NA	TRBJ1-1	TRBV9	TRBD1	CASSPRQGRGTEAFF	TGTGCCAGCAGCCCCCGACAGGGGAGGGGGACTGAAGCTTTCTTT
NA	TRBJ1-6	TRBV6-2/TRBV6-3	NA	CASSLPTYNSPLHF	TGTGCCAGCAGTTTACCTACTTATAATTCACCCCTCCACTTT
NA	TRBJ1-2	TRBV7-2	NA	CASSLDRQRIYGYTF	TGTGCCAGCAGCTTAGATAGACAGCGAATCTATGGCTACACCTTC
NA	TRBJ1-1	TRBV6-2/TRBV6-3	NA	CASIRLMNTEAFF	TGTGCCAGCATAAGATTAATGAACACTGAAGCTTTCTTT
NA	TRBJ1-1	TRBV7-2	NA	CASSLGVGEAFF	TGTGCCAGCAGCTTAGGGGTAGGTGAAGCTTTCTTT
few	TRBJ1-1	TRBV20-1	TRBD1	CSARDDRGTNTEAFF	TGCAGTGCTAGGGACGACAGGGGAACGAACACTGAAGCTTTCTTT
NA	TRBJ2-7	TRBV27	TRBD2	CASSSPSGLVWEQYF	TGTGCCAGCAGCTCTCCTAGCGGGTTGGTTTGGGAGCAGTACTTC
NA	TRBJ1-2	TRBV7-9	NA	CASSSNRFPRGYTF	TGTGCCAGCAGCTCCAACAGGTTCCCTAGGGGCTACACCTTC
NA	TRBJ1-6	TRBV6-2/TRBV6-3	TRBD1	CASSYLPGQGRVNSPLHF	TGTGCCAGCAGTTACCTCCCGGGACAGGGGAGAGTTAATTCACCCCTCCACTTT
few	TRBJ1-3	TRBV7-9	NA	CASSHRGPRDTIYF	TGTGCCAGCAGCCACCGGGGACCTCGGGACACCATATATTTT
NA	TRBJ1-1	TRBV5-1	NA	CASSLSPNAEAFF	TGCGCCAGCAGCCTAAGCCCAAACGCTGAAGCTTTCTTT
NA	TRBJ2-1	TRBV7-3	NA	CASSLTSDRGGGGEQFF	TGTGCCAGCAGCTTAACGTCCGACCGCGGGGGAGGGGGGGAGCAGTTCTTC
few	TRBJ2-3	TRBV19	NA	CASSIKDTQYF	TGTGCCAGTAGTATCAAAGATACGCAGTATTTT
NA	TRBJ2-2	TRBV7-3	NA	CASSPQGGTGELFF	TGTGCCAGCAGCCCGCAAGGGGGCACCGGGGAGCTGTTTTTT
NA	TRBJ2-7	TRBV6-2/TRBV6-3	TRBD2	CASSHHIAGTYEQYF	TGTGCCAGCAGCCACCATATAGCGGGGACCTACGAGCAGTACTTC
NA	TRBJ2-7	TRBV29-1	TRBD2	CSVAPSGSYEQYF	TGCAGCGTTGCGCCTAGCGGGTCCTACGAGCAGTACTTC
once	TRBJ2-3	TRBV2	NA	CASRVGGIADTQYF	TGTGCCTCCAGGGTTGGCGGGATCGCAGATACGCAGTATTTT